Listed here is a single TCR beta chain. The data belong to a study of blood T cell repertoires in COVID-19. Here immunoSEQ multiplex PCR was the method, and the copy in TCRdb shows in-frame clones only, minus some. Of hundreds of thousands of clones listed, roughly 85% are singletons. Donors in Cohort 3 counted as recovered after two negative PCRs, clearance, or symptom resolution. The CDR3 runs 15 residues. Germline V CDR1 and CDR2: GTSNPN, SVGIG (reference sequence). V lost 0 bases and J lost 1; bases outside the gene matches: 1. The sequenced sample was PBMCs or T cells enriched from blood (not recorded which). The sequence came from a woman between 50 and 59 years old who had recovered from COVID-19. The J gene is TRBJ1-5, the V gene TRBV30; TRBD1 matches at 9 bases. The CDR3: CAWSVQGASNQPQHF. The CDR3 DNA follows: TGTGCCTGGAGTGTACAGGGGGCGAGCAATCAGCCCCAGCATTTT.